The present T cell receptor beta chain was sequenced within a study of cytomegalovirus exposure and HLA in healthy donors. Study-level points and caveats: A classifier reportedly called cytomegalovirus status with high sensitivity and specificity. Per a prior analysis, the majority of TCR beta V segments were productive roughly 87% or roughly 30% of the time. The authors later linked a missense DCLRE1C variant to TCR beta V- and J-gene trimming.

Notes on this clone: Antigen: not known.

The CDR3 has 13 amino acids. Germline-derived CDR1 and CDR2 are GTSNPN and SVGIG (reference sequence). Trimming at V came to 4 bases and at J to 6 bases, leaving 6 bases not matched to a gene. 60 Vbeta and 13 Jbeta primers were used in PCR. Data came from immunoSEQ multiplex PCR; TCRdb stores just in-frame clones and leaves some out. The sample yields about 130,000 clones, approximately 85% seen once. This receptor was taken from a woman in her 30s in good health and CMV-seropositive. The material sequenced was PBMCs. The chain recombines TRBV30 with TRBJ2-1; 7 bases are a match to TRBD2. The CDR3 is CAWKSSGFNEQFF. The CDR3 nucleotides read TGTGCCTGGAAGTCTAGCGGCTTCAATGAGCAGTTCTTC. The full variable domain, completed using reference TRBV30 and TRBJ2-1, is SQTIHQWPATLVQPVGSPLSLECTVEGTSNPNLYWYRQAAGRGLQLLFYSVGIGQISSEVPQNLSASRPQDRQFILSSKKLLLSDSGFYLCAWKSSGFNEQFFGPGTRLTVL.